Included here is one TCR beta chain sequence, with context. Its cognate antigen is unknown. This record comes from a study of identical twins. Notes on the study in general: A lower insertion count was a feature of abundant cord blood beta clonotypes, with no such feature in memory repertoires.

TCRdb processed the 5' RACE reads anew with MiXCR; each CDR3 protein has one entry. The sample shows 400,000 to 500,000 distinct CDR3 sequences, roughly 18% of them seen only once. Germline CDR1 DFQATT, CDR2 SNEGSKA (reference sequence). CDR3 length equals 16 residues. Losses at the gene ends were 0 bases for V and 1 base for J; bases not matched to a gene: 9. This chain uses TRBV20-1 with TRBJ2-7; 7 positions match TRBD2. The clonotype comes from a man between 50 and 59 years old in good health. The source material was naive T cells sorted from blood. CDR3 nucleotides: TGCAGTGCTAGAGACAGGGAGGGTATTTTTTCCTACGAGCAGTACTTC. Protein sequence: CSARDREGIFSYEQYF.